Listed below are T cell receptor beta chains from one sample, sequenced in a study of cytomegalovirus exposure and HLA in healthy donors. Sequencing used immunoSEQ multiplex PCR; TCRdb keeps in-frame clones, though not all of them. The table records 90,000 to 120,000 clones, more than 75% of them present only once. Sequenced material: PBMCs. Receptor source: a woman between 18 and 30 years old in good health and CMV-seropositive. Both conserved end residues are part of each CDR3. A D gene is named only where the DNA matches it firmly. Clone size, where shown, is once, few, many, or a class for clones that have expanded.

d_gene,j_gene,abundance,v_gene,CDR3nt,CDR3aa
.,TRBJ2-7,.,TRBV6-6,TGTACCAGCAGTCAACAGACCTACGAGCAGTACTTC,CTSSQQTYEQYF
.,TRBJ2-1,.,TRBV4-1,TGCGCCAGCAGCCAAGATAAAAGTGAGGATGAGCAGTTCTTC,CASSQDKSEDEQFF
.,TRBJ2-1,.,TRBV19,TGTGCCAGTAGTATATATGGGGCGGGAACCAATGAGCAGTTCTTC,CASSIYGAGTNEQFF
.,TRBJ1-2,.,TRBV5-1,TGCGCCAGCAGCCCCCCAGGAGGTCACTATGGCTACACCTTC,CASSPPGGHYGYTF
TRBD1,TRBJ1-2,.,TRBV25-1,TGTGCCAGCAGTGAATACCAGGGGGCCTCATTTACGGGTGGCTACACCTTC,CASSEYQGASFTGGYTF
.,TRBJ2-2,.,TRBV5-4,TGTGCCAGCAGCCCCGCGCAGGGGTCGGCCTCGAACACCGGGGAGCTGTTTTTT,CASSPAQGSASNTGELFF
TRBD1,TRBJ1-1,.,TRBV6-6,TGTGCCAGCAGTTCGTACAGGGGGCGGACTGAAGCTTTCTTT,CASSSYRGRTEAFF
.,TRBJ1-2,few,TRBV2,TGTGCCAGCAGGGAAGACAGGATCTATGGCTACACCTTC,CASREDRIYGYTF
TRBD2,TRBJ2-7,.,TRBV29-1,TGCAGCGTTGTGGGACTAGCGGGAGACGAGCAGTACTTC,CSVVGLAGDEQYF
TRBD1,TRBJ1-2,.,TRBV5-1,TGCGCCAGCAGCCATTTGGGACAGGGGGATGGCTACACCTTC,CASSHLGQGDGYTF
TRBD2,TRBJ2-1,.,TRBV28,TGTGCCAGCAGCGTTCTTTCGGGAGGGAAGGATGAGCAGTTCTTC,CASSVLSGGKDEQFF
TRBD2,TRBJ2-7,few,TRBV6-1,TGTGCCGCCCGGACTAGCGGGGCCTACGAGCAGTACTTC,CAARTSGAYEQYF
TRBD2,TRBJ2-7,.,TRBV11-2,TGTGCCAGCAGCTTGGGACTAGCGGAATCCCCCTACGAGCAGTACTTC,CASSLGLAESPYEQYF
TRBD2,TRBJ2-3,.,TRBV30,TGTGCCTGGAGCTCCCTAGCGGGACTCACAGATACGCAGTATTTT,CAWSSLAGLTDTQYF
.,TRBJ2-1,.,TRBV18,TGTGCCAGCTCATCGAAGTCGGACAATGAGCAGTTCTTC,CASSSKSDNEQFF
TRBD2,TRBJ2-1,.,TRBV5-6,TGTGCCAGCAGCTTGGTGGCGTCTAGCGGGAGGGCCGATGAGCAGTTCTTC,CASSLVASSGRADEQFF
TRBD1,TRBJ1-2,.,TRBV28,TGTGCCAGCACCCGGACAGGCGTATACACCTTC,CASTRTGVYTF
.,TRBJ1-1,.,TRBV6-1,TGTGCCAGCAGAGCAACAGACAACACTGAAGCTTTCTTT,CASRATDNTEAFF
TRBD1,TRBJ2-6,.,TRBV18,TGTGCCAGCTCACCACCAACAGGGGGCTCTGGGGCCAACGTCCTGACTTTC,CASSPPTGGSGANVLTF
.,TRBJ2-3,.,TRBV7-9,TGTGCCAGCAGCATCCCTCCGGTCGATACGCAGTATTTT,CASSIPPVDTQYF
TRBD1,TRBJ1-1,.,TRBV2,TGTGCCAGCACTACGGACAGGGGGTTCGGCACTGAAGCTTTCTTT,CASTTDRGFGTEAFF
.,TRBJ2-1,.,TRBV19,TGTGCCAGTAGTATTGGACAGCCCAATGAGCAGTTCTTC,CASSIGQPNEQFF
TRBD2,TRBJ2-1,.,TRBV6-7,TGTGCCAGCAGTCCCGGGACTAGCGGGAGGCATGAGCAGTTCTTC,CASSPGTSGRHEQFF
TRBD2,TRBJ2-7,once,TRBV4-2,TGTGCCAGCAGCCAAGGCCCCCGGACTAGCGGTTTCTCCTACGAGCAGTACTTC,CASSQGPRTSGFSYEQYF
TRBD2,TRBJ2-3,few,TRBV6-1,TGTGCCAGCAGTGAAGGGCTAGCGGGAGGTCTGGGCACAGATACGCAGTATTTT,CASSEGLAGGLGTDTQYF
TRBD1,TRBJ1-2,.,TRBV30,TGTGCCTACCAGGGGGTTCACTATGGCTACACCTTC,CAYQGVHYGYTF
.,TRBJ2-7,.,TRBV5-1,TGCGCCAGCAGCTTGGGACGGGGGGCCTACACCTACGAGCAGTACTTC,CASSLGRGAYTYEQYF
TRBD2,TRBJ2-7,.,TRBV7-9,TGTGCCAGCAGCCGTGGGGGGGGCTACGAGCAGTACTTC,CASSRGGGYEQYF
TRBD2,TRBJ2-7,.,TRBV5-1,TGCGCCAGCAGCTCCACGGGGGGGGCTAGCGAGCAGTACTTC,CASSSTGGASEQYF
.,TRBJ1-5,.,TRBV27,TGTGCCAGCAGTCCATGGGGGGATAGCAATCAGCCCCAGCATTTT,CASSPWGDSNQPQHF
.,TRBJ2-1,.,TRBV7-2,TGTGCCAGCAGCGAGGGACTTAGAGAGCAGTTCTTC,CASSEGLREQFF
.,TRBJ2-5,.,TRBV2,TGTGCCAGCAGCCAACAGGTACAGAAAGAGACCCAGTACTTC,CASSQQVQKETQYF
TRBD2,TRBJ2-3,.,TRBV28,TGTGCCAGCAGTTTAGATCGCAAGGGGAGCGGGGTCACAGATACGCAGTATTTT,CASSLDRKGSGVTDTQYF
TRBD2,TRBJ2-7,medium-sized,TRBV5-1,TGCGCCAGCAGCTTGGCGCCCCTGGGGGGGGCCTACGAGCAGTACTTC,CASSLAPLGGAYEQYF
TRBD2,TRBJ2-7,.,TRBV4-1,TGCGCCAGCAGTCCGACTAGCGGGAGGGCCGAGCAGTACTTC,CASSPTSGRAEQYF
TRBD2,TRBJ2-3,.,TRBV13,TGTGCCAGCAGCTCGGGACTAGCGATAGATACGCAGTATTTT,CASSSGLAIDTQYF
TRBD2,TRBJ2-1,.,TRBV27,TGTGCCAGCAGTTCCCTAGCGGGTGAGCAGTTCTTC,CASSSLAGEQFF
TRBD2,TRBJ2-2,.,TRBV10-1,TGCGCCAGCAGTAGAGCGGGAGGGCCCGGGGAGCTGTTTTTT,CASSRAGGPGELFF
.,TRBJ1-5,.,TRBV6-7,TGTGCCAGCAGTTACTCTCGGGGAGGGGCCCTAAGGTATAGCAATCAGCCCCAGCATTTT,CASSYSRGGALRYSNQPQHF
.,TRBJ1-1,.,TRBV7-6,TGTGCCAGCAGCTTATCTGGGGGCTACACCTCTGAAGCTTTCTTT,CASSLSGGYTSEAFF
.,TRBJ2-7,.,TRBV27,TGTGCCAGCAGCAAACAGGGAAAAGCCTACGAGCAGTACTTC,CASSKQGKAYEQYF
TRBD1,TRBJ1-1,.,TRBV18,TGTGCCAGCTCACCAAGGACAGGGGCATTCATGAACACTGAAGCTTTCTTT,CASSPRTGAFMNTEAFF
TRBD1,TRBJ2-7,.,TRBV6-1,TGTGCCAGCAGATCGACAGGGAACTCCTACGAGCAGTACTTC,CASRSTGNSYEQYF
TRBD2,TRBJ2-5,.,TRBV5-1,TGCGCCAGCAGCCCCGGGACTAGCGGGAGTCTGACCCAGTACTTC,CASSPGTSGSLTQYF
TRBD1,TRBJ2-1,.,TRBV6-6,TGTGCCACCGGGACAGGTAGTAGCTACAATGAGCAGTTCTTC,CATGTGSSYNEQFF
TRBD1,TRBJ2-2,.,TRBV25-1,TGTGCCAGCAGTATACAGGGGGCGACCGGGGAGCTGTTTTTT,CASSIQGATGELFF
TRBD1,TRBJ2-5,once,TRBV5-1,TGCGCCAGCAGCAGCGGACAGGGACAAGAGACCCAGTACTTC,CASSSGQGQETQYF
TRBD1,TRBJ2-7,once,TRBV15,TGTGCCACCAGCGGAGGACAGGGTTCTAGCGAGCAGTACTTC,CATSGGQGSSEQYF
.,TRBJ1-1,.,TRBV18,TGTGCCAGCTCACCACCGCGGGCAGGAATGAACACTGAAGCTTTCTTT,CASSPPRAGMNTEAFF
TRBD1,TRBJ2-5,.,TRBV5-1,TGCGCCAGCAGCTCCCCCCGGGACAGGGTCGAAGAGACCCAGTACTTC,CASSSPRDRVEETQYF